The 4 T cell receptor beta chains below all came from one sample that was sequenced in a study. TCRdb keeps only in-frame clones here, not all; method: immunoSEQ multiplex PCR. This sample yields some 70,000 clones, of which approximately 92% are seen a single time; less than 4.5% belongs to the top ten. Material: PBMCs. These receptors all come from a man aged 35-49 years with rheumatoid arthritis.

Written as DNA, the CDR3 is TGTGCCAGCAGCGGGGACCGGTTACCTGAAGAGACCCAGTACTTC. As protein: CASSGDRLPEETQYF. The V call is TRBV2, the J call TRBJ2-5, with D perhaps TRBD1 or TRBD2 (5 bases each). V gave up 6 bases and J gave up 3 bases, with 17 bases separating them. The CDR3 extends over 15 amino acids. The germline V gene has CDR1 SNHLY and CDR2 FYNNEI.

The chain links TRBV29-1 to TRBJ2-7; 7 bases are shared with TRBD1. From germline, CDR1 is SQVTM and CDR2 ANQGSEA. Germline trimming cut 5 bases from V and 4 bases from J; bases unmatched to any gene: 8. The CDR3 has 13 amino acids. The CDR3 sequence: CSVPSGRGYEQYF. The CDR3 DNA follows: TGCAGCGTTCCTTCGGGCAGGGGGTACGAGCAGTACTTC.

V gene TRBV4-2 combines with J gene TRBJ1-4; no clear D gene. The CDR3 runs to 12 residues. Deletions cut 4 bases from V and 4 bases from J, with 4 bases between. The germline V gene has CDR1 LGHNA and CDR2 YNFKEQ. The CDR3 loop reads CASSLDNEKLFF. In DNA form, the CDR3 reads TGTGCCAGCAGCCTCGATAATGAAAAACTGTTTTTT.

This chain links TRBV24-1 with TRBJ1-5; no definite D call. This CDR3 has 16 residues. The germline V gene has CDR1 KGHDR and CDR2 SFDVKD. V lost 3 bases, J lost 0 bases, and 11 bases lay in between. CDR3: CATSDPFWPSNQPQHF. The CDR3 bases are TGTGCCACCAGTGATCCCTTTTGGCCTAGCAATCAGCCCCAGCATTTT.